These 9 T cell receptor beta chains share one sample of origin, sequenced in a study of T cell repertoires in cytomegalovirus infection (dated by TCRdb to 2018 to 2020). Their specific antigens are unknown. TCRdb records Illumina HiSeq 1500 as the sequencer. The public reads were reanalyzed by TCRdb: fastp trimming at Q25, MiXCR alignment, in-frame beta chains only. One record per CDR3 amino acid sequence lists the most common genes and DNA. Within this sample are about 920,000 distinct CDR3 sequences, with under 40% of them counted one time only. The leading ten clones occupy about an eighth of the sample. According to the study, the label for this sample's treatment or condition signals: in vitro stimulation with specific CMV peptide epitopes to enrich CMV-specific T cells. The sequences come from cultured CD8+ T cells from PBMCs, collected from culture after CMV antigen stimulation. Receptors were obtained from a human donor in good health (CMV status not recorded). Some clones in this sample may be carry-over from other donors' samples.

This clonotype was detected only once. A much larger clone is a single base away; this may be a read error. V and J are TRBV7-2 and TRBJ2-7; D remains unclear. Germline V gives CDR1 SGHTA, CDR2 FQGNSA. V was pared by 1 base and J by 7 bases, with 11 bases between. The CDR3 is 13 residues long. CDR3 sequence: CASSLVAATEQYV. The DNA of the CDR3 is TGTGCCAGCAGCTTAGTGGCAGCCACGGAGCAGTACGTC.

This clonotype was picked up many times. The chain has TRBV7-6 and TRBJ2-1, with 11 bases that match TRBD2. CDR3 length: 16 amino acids. Germline loops: CDR1 SGHVS, CDR2 FNYEAQ. Losses at the gene ends were 6 bases for V and 3 bases for J; bases not matched to a gene: 7. This CDR3 is CASSSSGGPVYNEQFF. The CDR3 DNA is TGTGCCAGCAGTTCTAGCGGGGGGCCCGTCTACAATGAGCAGTTCTTC.

This clonotype has only one observation. The rearrangement links TRBV6-5 to TRBJ1-1; 7 bases map to TRBD1. This CDR3 is built from 13 residues. Unmatched junction bases numbered 5, after V lost 7 bases and J lost 3 bases. Germline V gene lookup returns CDR1 MNHEY and CDR2 SVGAGI. CDR3 amino acids: CASTQGGDTEAFF. The CDR3 nucleotides read TGTGCCAGCACCCAGGGGGGGGACACTGAAGCTTTCTTT.

The rearrangement uses TRBV7-9 and TRBJ2-7; D may be TRBD2 (5 bases). The CDR3 runs to 14 residues. Between the trimmed V and J ends, which lost 0 bases and 4 bases, there was a span of 10 bases. Germline lookup yields CDR1 SEHNR and CDR2 FQNEAQ (reference sequence). In nucleotides, the CDR3 is TGTGCCAGCAGCTTAGCTAATGGAGGTTACGAGCAGTACTTC. Translation gives CASSLANGGYEQYF. Drawing the rest from reference TRBV7-9 and TRBJ2-7, the complete variable domain is DTGVSQNPRHKITKRGQNVTFRCDPISEHNRLYWYRQTLGQGPEFLTYFQNEAQLEKSRLLSDRFSAERPKGSFSTLEIQRTEQGDSAMYLCASSLANGGYEQYFGPGTRLTVT.

Turning to this clonotype: Being one base from a much bigger clone, this may be a read error. The V and J genes are TRBV27 and TRBJ2-1; the D gene could be TRBD1 or TRBD2 (5 bases each). The germline CDR1 and CDR2 sequences are MNHEY and SMNVEV (reference sequence). The CDR3 length is 15 residues. V lost 2 bases and J lost 8, with 16 bases in between. CDR3 DNA: TGTGCCAGCAGTTTAAAGGGACGTGCGTGGGATGAGCAGTTCTTC. Translation: CASSLKGRAWDEQFF.

Regarding this clonotype: A much larger clone is a single base away; this may be a read error. V usage is TRBV6-2 or TRBV6-3 and J usage is TRBJ1-2; 7 bases fit TRBD1. Germline loops: CDR1 MNHEY, CDR2 SVGEGT. The CDR3 runs 13 residues. In DNA, the CDR3 is TGTGCCAGCAGTTACCCAGGGGGATATGGCAACACCTTC. Residues: CASSYPGGYGNTF.

This clonotype was seen at least ten times. The chain has TRBV7-6 and TRBJ1-1; no definite D call. The V end was cut by 3 bases, the J end by 6 bases, with 14 bases between. Germline CDR1 reads SGHVS; CDR2 reads FNYEAQ. The CDR3 extends over 14 amino acids. The CDR3, as DNA: TGTGCCAGCAGCTTGGCGGAATTGAGAGCTGAAGCTTTCTTT. As protein: CASSLAELRAEAFF.

This clonotype occurred many times. The chain couples TRBV7-2 to TRBJ2-1, with 10 bases that match TRBD2. The CDR3 spans 17 residues. CDR1 is SGHTA, CDR2 FQGNSA, per germline. The V and J ends lost 5 bases and 4 bases, in that order; junction bases with no gene match: 11. This CDR3 reads CASSPSIAGGAYNEQFF. In DNA form, the CDR3 reads TGTGCCAGCAGCCCGAGCATAGCGGGGGGAGCTTACAATGAGCAGTTCTTC. Together with reference TRBV7-2 and TRBJ2-1, the CDR3 gives the full variable domain: GAGVSQSPSNKVTEKGKDVELRCDPISGHTALYWYRQSLGQGLEFLIYFQGNSAPDKSGLPSDRFSAERTGGSVSTLTIQRTQQEDSAVYLCASSPSIAGGAYNEQFFGPGTRLTVL.

This clonotype was seen many times. The genes are TRBV7-9 and TRBJ2-7, with 8 bases identical to TRBD2. Per the germline V gene, CDR1 is SEHNR and CDR2 is FQNEAQ (reference sequence). CDR3 length: 15 residues. Trimming removed 5 bases from V and 2 bases from J; junction bases left unmatched: 8. As DNA, the CDR3 is TGTGCCAGCAGCGTGAGCGGGGGCCCACCCTACGAGCAGTACTTC. Its protein is CASSVSGGPPYEQYF. The whole variable domain, filled in from reference TRBV7-9 and TRBJ2-7, reads DTGVSQNPRHKITKRGQNVTFRCDPISEHNRLYWYRQTLGQGPEFLTYFQNEAQLEKSRLLSDRFSAERPKGSFSTLEIQRTEQGDSAMYLCASSVSGGPPYEQYFGPGTRLTVT.